The 16 T cell receptor beta chains below were found in one sample sequenced in a study of T-cell memory formation after mild COVID-19. TCRdb re-derived calls from the 5' RACE reads in MiXCR, one entry per CDR3 protein. In the table there are 190,000 or so distinct CDR3 sequences, about a fifth of which are singletons. Material for sequencing was PBMCs or a T cell subset sorted from them (not recorded which). Source of these receptors: an adult woman who had mild COVID-19 (a few samples of this study predate the infection). Cell type and time point are not known.

This chain links TRBV3-1 with TRBJ2-2; no reliable D call. The CDR3 contains 15 residues. The V gene lost 5 bases and the J gene lost 6 bases, with 16 bases spanning the gap. CDR1 and CDR2 (germline): LGHDT, YNNKEL (reference sequence). CDR3 bases: TGTGCCAGCAGCGGAGCCGGTCTGACTGCCGGGGAGCTGTTTTTT. Translated, it gives CASSGAGLTAGELFF.

The chain has TRBV19 and TRBJ1-4, with D perhaps TRBD1 (5 bases). There are 16 residues in the CDR3. Trimming shortened V by 3 bases and J by 0 bases, and 11 bases separated the two germline ends. The V gene's germline CDR1 is LNHDA and CDR2 SQIVND (reference sequence). CDR3 nucleotides: TGTGCCAGTAGTATCCGGGGGGGTGCAACTAATGAAAAACTGTTTTTT. Translation: CASSIRGGATNEKLFF.

The V gene is TRBV7-8, the J gene TRBJ2-1; 8 nucleotides align to TRBD2. Trimming cost V 5 bases and J 4 bases; bases outside gene matches: 10. The CDR3 spans 16 residues. Germline V gives CDR1 SGHVS, CDR2 FQNEAQ. In DNA form, the CDR3 reads TGTGCCAGCAGCCGGCTTCTAGCGGGCGTATACAATGAGCAGTTCTTC. It translates to CASSRLLAGVYNEQFF.

The V call is TRBV11-2, the J call TRBJ2-3; possibly TRBD2 for D (6 bases). The CDR3 spans 19 residues. Germline values: CDR1 SGHAT, CDR2 FQNNGV. The V end was cut by 1 base, the J end by 5 bases, with 25 bases between. For the CDR3, the DNA is TGTGCCAGCAGCTTAGTTTACGGTGGAGGGGCCTTCTCAGGAGATACGCAGTATTTT. Residues: CASSLVYGGGAFSGDTQYF.

The V call is TRBV12-3 or TRBV12-4, the J call TRBJ2-1; weak D call: TRBD2 (8 bases). The CDR3 is 15 residues long. V was pared by 1 base and J by 6 bases, with 13 bases between. The CDR3 nucleotides read TGTGCCAGCAGTTTAGTTCGGGAGGGGGCCAATGAGCAGTTCTTC. Protein sequence: CASSLVREGANEQFF.

This rearrangement joins TRBV7-9 to TRBJ2-1; the D gene is possibly TRBD1 (5 bases). V was shortened by 4 bases and J by 0 bases, with 13 bases between the two germline ends. Germline V CDR1 and CDR2: SEHNR, FQNEAQ (reference sequence). The CDR3 is 16 residues long. The DNA for the CDR3 is TGTGCCAGCAGCTCACAGGACGGCAGCTCCTACAATGAGCAGTTCTTC. Translation gives CASSSQDGSSYNEQFF. Combining the CDR3 with reference TRBV7-9 and TRBJ2-1 gives the whole variable domain DTGVSQNPRHKITKRGQNVTFRCDPISEHNRLYWYRQTLGQGPEFLTYFQNEAQLEKSRLLSDRFSAERPKGSFSTLEIQRTEQGDSAMYLCASSSQDGSSYNEQFFGPGTRLTVL.

J is TRBJ1-1 and V is TRBV27, with a tentative D call TRBD1 (5 bases). The CDR3 runs 14 residues. V was shortened by 6 bases and J by 2 bases, with 13 bases between the two germline ends. Germline CDR1 and CDR2: MNHEY and SMNVEV (reference sequence). The CDR3 bases are TGTGCCAGCAGAACCGGACAAACCAACACTGAAGCTTTCTTT. Protein: CASRTGQTNTEAFF.

This clonotype came up many times. The chain has TRBV12-3 or TRBV12-4 and TRBJ1-1; no clear D. Deletions cut 6 bases from V and 2 bases from J, with 10 bases between. CDR3 size: 13 residues. CDR3 DNA: TGTGCCAGCAGCCGCGGGAGCAACACTGAAGCTTTCTTT. This encodes CASSRGSNTEAFF.

V usage is TRBV7-3 and J usage is TRBJ2-7; D is uncertain. CDR1 SGHTA and CDR2 FQGTGA come from the germline V gene. Trimming removed 5 bases at V and 3 bases at J, with 17 bases between. This CDR3 spans 15 amino acids. CDR3 DNA sequence: TGTGCCAGCAGCGCCTTAGTGGGAAAGGGCTACGAGCAGTACTTC. This translates into CASSALVGKGYEQYF.

CDR3 amino acids: CSAKDHTEAFF. CDR3 DNA: TGCAGTGCTAAAGACCACACTGAAGCTTTCTTT. This chain uses TRBV20-1 with TRBJ1-1; D unclear. The CDR3 length is 11 residues. Germline V CDR1 and CDR2: DFQATT, SNEGSKA (reference sequence). The ends were cut back, 4 bases at V and 3 bases at J, with 6 bases in the middle.

The V and J genes are TRBV19 and TRBJ2-1, with a possible D match to TRBD2 (5 bases). Germline loops: CDR1 LNHDA, CDR2 SQIVND (reference sequence). V shed 7 bases and J shed 2 bases, with 15 bases lying between them. The CDR3 is 15 residues long. The CDR3 here is CASMSRERTYNEQFF. CDR3 DNA: TGTGCCAGTATGTCGAGGGAGCGGACCTACAATGAGCAGTTCTTC.

This clonotype was detected a few times. The V gene is TRBV20-1, the J gene TRBJ2-2; a possible D gene is TRBD2 (6 bases). The germline V and J ends were trimmed by 2 bases and 0 bases, with 10 bases remaining between them. This CDR3 is 15 amino acids long. CDR1 and CDR2 from the germline V gene are DFQATT and SNEGSKA (reference sequence). The CDR3 DNA sequence: TGCAGTGCTAGAACCGGGACTTCGAACACCGGGGAGCTGTTTTTT. It translates to CSARTGTSNTGELFF.

This clonotype was counted only a few times. V and J are TRBV9 and TRBJ2-1, with D perhaps TRBD1 (6 bases). CDR1 is SGDLS, CDR2 YYNGEE, per germline. The V gene lost 3 bases and the J gene lost 5 bases, with 9 bases spanning the gap. The CDR3 loop spans 13 amino acids. For the CDR3, the DNA is TGTGCCAGCAGCGCAGGGGCGAACAATGAGCAGTTCTTC. Amino acid sequence: CASSAGANNEQFF.

In its sample, this clonotype was seen a few times. The V gene is TRBV6-5, the J gene TRBJ2-5; D is unclear. The germline gives CDR1 MNHEY, CDR2 SVGAGI. The CDR3 totals 16 residues. V gave up 6 bases and J gave up 1 base, with 18 bases separating them. DNA for the CDR3: TGTGCCAGCAGAGGCTTCGCTGGCGAAACCCAAGAGACCCAGTACTTC. Its translation is CASRGFAGETQETQYF.

Notes on this clonotype: One end of the junction does not line up with germline, which may come from a read error. The chain employs TRBV5-1 and TRBJ1-2, with 10 bases aligning to TRBD1. The germline V gene has CDR1 SGHRS and CDR2 YFSETQ. This CDR3 is 15 amino acids long. This CDR3 reads CASSLDVPGQGPVIF. CDR3 DNA sequence: TGCGCCAGCAGCTTGGATGTACCGGGACAGGGGCCCGTAATCTTC.

Here the CDR3 reads CSAIPPGGGYTF. DNA of the CDR3: TGCAGTGCTATCCCCCCCGGAGGTGGCTACACCTTC. This chain links TRBV20-1 with TRBJ1-2; D ambiguous. Trimming removed 4 bases from V and 7 bases from J, with 13 bases in between. Germline V gives CDR1 DFQATT, CDR2 SNEGSKA (reference sequence). This CDR3 has 12 residues.